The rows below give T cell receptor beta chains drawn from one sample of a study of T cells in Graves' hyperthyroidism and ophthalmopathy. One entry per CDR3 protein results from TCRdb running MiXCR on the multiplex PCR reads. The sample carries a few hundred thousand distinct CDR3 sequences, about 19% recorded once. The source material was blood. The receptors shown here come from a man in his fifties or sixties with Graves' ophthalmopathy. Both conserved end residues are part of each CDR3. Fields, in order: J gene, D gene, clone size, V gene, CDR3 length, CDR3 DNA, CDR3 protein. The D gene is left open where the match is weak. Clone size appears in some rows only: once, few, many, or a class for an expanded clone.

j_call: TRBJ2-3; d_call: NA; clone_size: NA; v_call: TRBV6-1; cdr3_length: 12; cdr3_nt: TGTGCCAGCGAGGACCGGACAGATACGCAGTATTTT; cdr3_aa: CASEDRTDTQYF
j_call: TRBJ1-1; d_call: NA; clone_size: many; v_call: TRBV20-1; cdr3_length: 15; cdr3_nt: TGCAGTGCGGAGAGGAAGGGCAGGGGCAACACTGAAGCTTTCTTT; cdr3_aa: CSAERKGRGNTEAFF
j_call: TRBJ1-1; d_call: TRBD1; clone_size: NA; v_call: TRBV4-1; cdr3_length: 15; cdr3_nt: TGCGCCAGCAGCCCACAGGGGCGCACCGAGGCTGAAGCTTTCTTT; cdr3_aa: CASSPQGRTEAEAFF
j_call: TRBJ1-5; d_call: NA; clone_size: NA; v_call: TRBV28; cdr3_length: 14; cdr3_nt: TGTGCCAGCAGTTTAGTGTCAAGAAATCAGCCCCAGCATTTT; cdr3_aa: CASSLVSRNQPQHF
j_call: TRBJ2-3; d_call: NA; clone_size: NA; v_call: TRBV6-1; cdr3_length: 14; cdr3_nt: TGTGCCAGCAGTGAAGGACAGTTCACAGATACGCAGTATTTT; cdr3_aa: CASSEGQFTDTQYF
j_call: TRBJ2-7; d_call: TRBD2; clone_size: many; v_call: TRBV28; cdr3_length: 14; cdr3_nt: TGTGCCAGCCTGACTAGCGGGAGAGCGGGCGAGCAGTACTTC; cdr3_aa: CASLTSGRAGEQYF
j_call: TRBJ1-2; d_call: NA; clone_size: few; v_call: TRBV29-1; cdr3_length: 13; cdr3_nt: TGCAGCGTAGAGGACAGACATTCCTATGGCTACACCTTC; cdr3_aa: CSVEDRHSYGYTF
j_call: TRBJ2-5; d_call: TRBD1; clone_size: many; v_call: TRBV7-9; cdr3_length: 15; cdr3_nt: TGTGCCAGCAGCAATGGGACAGGGACGTTGGAGACCCAGTACTTC; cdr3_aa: CASSNGTGTLETQYF
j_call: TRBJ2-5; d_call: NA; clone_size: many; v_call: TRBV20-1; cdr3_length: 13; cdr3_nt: TGCAGTGCTAGATGGCCCTCCCAAGAGACCCAGTACTTC; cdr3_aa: CSARWPSQETQYF
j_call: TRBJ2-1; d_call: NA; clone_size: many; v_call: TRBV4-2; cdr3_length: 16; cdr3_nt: TGTGCCAGCAGCCAAGGATACCGGACTTCTTACAATGAGCAGTTCTTC; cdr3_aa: CASSQGYRTSYNEQFF
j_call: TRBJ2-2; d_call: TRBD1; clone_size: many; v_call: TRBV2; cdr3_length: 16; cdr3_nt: TGTGCCAGCAGTGATCCCGGGACAGGGGGTGCCGGGGAGCTGTTTTTT; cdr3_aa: CASSDPGTGGAGELFF
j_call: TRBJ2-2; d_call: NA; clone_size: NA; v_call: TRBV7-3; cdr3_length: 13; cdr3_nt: TGTGCCAGCAGGGACTACAACACCGGGGAGCTGTTTTTT; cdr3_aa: CASRDYNTGELFF
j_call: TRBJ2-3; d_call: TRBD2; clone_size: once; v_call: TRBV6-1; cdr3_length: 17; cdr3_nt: TGTGCCAGCAGTGTGGGACTAGCGGGAGGGGCGACAGATACGCAGTATTTT; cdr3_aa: CASSVGLAGGATDTQYF
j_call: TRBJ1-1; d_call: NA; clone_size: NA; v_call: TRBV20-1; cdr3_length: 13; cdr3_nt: TGCAGTGCCTCGGGATTTATGAACACTGAAGCTTTCTTT; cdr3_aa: CSASGFMNTEAFF
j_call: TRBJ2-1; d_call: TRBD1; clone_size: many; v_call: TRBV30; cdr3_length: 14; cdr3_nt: TGTGCCTGGAGTGCCCCCGGGACAGGGGGAGAGCAGTTCTTC; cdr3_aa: CAWSAPGTGGEQFF
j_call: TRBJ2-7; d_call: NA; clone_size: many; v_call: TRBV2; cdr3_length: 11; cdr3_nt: TGTGCCAGCAGTGTGTCCTACGAGCAGTACTTC; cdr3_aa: CASSVSYEQYF
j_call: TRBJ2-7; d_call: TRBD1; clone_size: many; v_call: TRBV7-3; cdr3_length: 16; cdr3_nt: TGTGCCAGCAGCCCATCCGGGGGGACAGGGCCCAGCGAGCAGTACTTC; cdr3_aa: CASSPSGGTGPSEQYF
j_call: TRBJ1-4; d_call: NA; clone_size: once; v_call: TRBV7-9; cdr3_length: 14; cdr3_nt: TGTGCCAGCACCTTAAGTTTTACTAATGAAAAACTGTTTTTT; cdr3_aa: CASTLSFTNEKLFF
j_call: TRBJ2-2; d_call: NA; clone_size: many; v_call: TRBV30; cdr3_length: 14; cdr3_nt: TGTGCCTACACCTGGCAGCCCGTCACCGGGGAGCTGTTTTTT; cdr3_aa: CAYTWQPVTGELFF
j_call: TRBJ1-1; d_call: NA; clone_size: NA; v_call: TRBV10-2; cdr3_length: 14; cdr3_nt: TGCGCCAGCAGTGAGTCGGGGGGCGGCACTGAAGCTTTCTTT; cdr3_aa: CASSESGGGTEAFF
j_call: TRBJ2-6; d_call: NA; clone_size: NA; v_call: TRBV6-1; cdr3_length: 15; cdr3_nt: TGTGCCAGCAGTGAGAGGAGCTCTGGGGCCAACGTCCTGACTTTC; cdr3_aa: CASSERSSGANVLTF
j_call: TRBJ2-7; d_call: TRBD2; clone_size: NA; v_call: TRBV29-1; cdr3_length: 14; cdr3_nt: TGCAGCGTGGAGCTAGCGGGTAGCTCCTACGAGCAGTACTTC; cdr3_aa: CSVELAGSSYEQYF
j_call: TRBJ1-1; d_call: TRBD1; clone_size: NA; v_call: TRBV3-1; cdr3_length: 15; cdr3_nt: TGTGCCAGCAGCCCCTCCTTTGGACAGGGAGGAGAAGCTTTCTTT; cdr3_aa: CASSPSFGQGGEAFF
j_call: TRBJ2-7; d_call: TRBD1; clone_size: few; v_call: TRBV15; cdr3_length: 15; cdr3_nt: TGTGCCACCAGCAGAGCGGGACAGGGGGGCTACGAGCAGTACTTC; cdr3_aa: CATSRAGQGGYEQYF
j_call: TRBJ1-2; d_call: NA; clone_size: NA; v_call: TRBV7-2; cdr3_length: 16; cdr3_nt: TGTGCCAGCAGCTTATTGGCAGGGGACTCTAACTATGGCTACACCTTC; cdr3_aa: CASSLLAGDSNYGYTF
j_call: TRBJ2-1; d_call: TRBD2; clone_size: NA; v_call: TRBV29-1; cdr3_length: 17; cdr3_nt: TGCAGCGTTGCCCGGACTAGCGGGTTTTTATCTGCGAATGAGCAGTTCTTC; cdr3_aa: CSVARTSGFLSANEQFF
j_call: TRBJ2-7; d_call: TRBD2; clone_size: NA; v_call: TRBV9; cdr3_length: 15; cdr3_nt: TGTGCCAGCAGCCCCAGGCCTAGCGGCTCCTACGAGCAGTACTTC; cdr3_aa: CASSPRPSGSYEQYF
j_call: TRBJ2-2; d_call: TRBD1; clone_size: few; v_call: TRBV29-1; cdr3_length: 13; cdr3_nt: TGCAGCGCCTTGACAGGGGGCATAGGGGAGCTGTTTTTT; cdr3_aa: CSALTGGIGELFF